This TCR beta chain was recovered during a study of blood T cell repertoires in COVID-19. There are 14 residues in the CDR3. V lost 5 bases and J lost 2; bases outside the gene matches: 5. Per the germline V gene, CDR1 is PRHDT and CDR2 is FYEKMQ (reference sequence). Libraries were prepared by immunoSEQ multiplex PCR; TCRdb keeps only in-frame clonotypes and omits some of them. This sample has 95,000 to 150,000 clones, with about four fifths found just once. The chain uses TRBV13 and TRBJ1-2; 7 positions match TRBD1. Material: PBMCs or T cells enriched from blood (not recorded which). This clonotype was obtained from a woman aged 25-40 years who had recovered from COVID-19. The CDR3 reads CASSEGAQNYGYTF. CDR3 sequence (DNA): TGTGCCAGCAGCGAGGGGGCACAGAACTATGGCTACACCTTC. Together with reference TRBV13 and TRBJ1-2, the CDR3 gives the full variable domain: AAGVIQSPRHLIKEKRETATLKCYPIPRHDTVYWYQQGPGQDPQFLISFYEKMQSDKGSIPDRFSAQQFSDYHSELNMSSLELGDSALYFCASSEGAQNYGYTFGSGTRLTVV.